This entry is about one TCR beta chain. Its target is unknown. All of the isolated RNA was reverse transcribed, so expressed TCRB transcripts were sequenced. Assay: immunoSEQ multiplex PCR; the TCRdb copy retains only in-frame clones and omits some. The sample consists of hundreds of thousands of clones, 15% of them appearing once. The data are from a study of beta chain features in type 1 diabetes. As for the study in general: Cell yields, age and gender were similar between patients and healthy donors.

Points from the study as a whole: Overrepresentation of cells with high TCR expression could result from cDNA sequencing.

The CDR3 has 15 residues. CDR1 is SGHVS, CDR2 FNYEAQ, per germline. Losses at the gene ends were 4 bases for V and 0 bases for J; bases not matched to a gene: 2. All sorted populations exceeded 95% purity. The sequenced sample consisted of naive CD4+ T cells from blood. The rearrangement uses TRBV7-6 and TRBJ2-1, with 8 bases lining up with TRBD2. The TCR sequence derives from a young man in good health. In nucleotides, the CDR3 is TGTGCCAGCAGCTACAGCGGGAGCTCCTACAATGAGCAGTTCTTC. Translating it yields CASSYSGSSYNEQFF. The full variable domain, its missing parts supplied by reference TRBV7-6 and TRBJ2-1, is GAGVSQSPRYKVTKRGQDVALRCDPISGHVSLYWYRQALGQGPEFLTYFNYEAQQDKSGLPNDRFSAERPEGSISTLTIQRTEQRDSAMYRCASSYSGSSYNEQFFGPGTRLTVL.